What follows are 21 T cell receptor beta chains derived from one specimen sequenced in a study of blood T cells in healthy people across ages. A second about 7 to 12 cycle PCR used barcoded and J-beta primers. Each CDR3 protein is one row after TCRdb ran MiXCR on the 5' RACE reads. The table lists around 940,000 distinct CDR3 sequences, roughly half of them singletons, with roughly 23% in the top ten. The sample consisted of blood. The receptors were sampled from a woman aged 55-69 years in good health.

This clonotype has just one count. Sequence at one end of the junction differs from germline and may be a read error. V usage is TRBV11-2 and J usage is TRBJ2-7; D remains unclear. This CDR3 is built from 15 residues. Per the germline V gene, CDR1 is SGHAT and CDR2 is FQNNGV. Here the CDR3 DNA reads TGTGCCGGCAGCTTAATTTCCCCCACCAACTACGAGCAGTACTTC. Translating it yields CAGSLISPTNYEQYF.

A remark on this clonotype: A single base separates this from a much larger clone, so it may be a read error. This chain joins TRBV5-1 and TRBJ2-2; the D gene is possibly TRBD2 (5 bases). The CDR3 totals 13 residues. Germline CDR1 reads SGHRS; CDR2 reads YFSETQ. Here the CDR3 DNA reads TGCACCAGCAGCTTGGCGGAGGTCGGGGAGCTGTTTTTT. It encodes CTSSLAEVGELFF.

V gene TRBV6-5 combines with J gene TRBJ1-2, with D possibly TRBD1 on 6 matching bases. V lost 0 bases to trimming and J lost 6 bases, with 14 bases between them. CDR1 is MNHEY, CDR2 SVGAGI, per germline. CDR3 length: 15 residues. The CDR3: CASSYSGGSLNGYTF. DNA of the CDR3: TGTGCCAGCAGTTACTCCGGGGGCAGTTTGAATGGCTACACCTTC.

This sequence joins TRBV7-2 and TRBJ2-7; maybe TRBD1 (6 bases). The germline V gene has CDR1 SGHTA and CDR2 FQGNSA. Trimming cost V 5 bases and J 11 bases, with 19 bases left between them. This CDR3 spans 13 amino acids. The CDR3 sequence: CASSPSWTDQEYF. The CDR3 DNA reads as TGTGCCAGCAGCCCTTCTTGGACAGACCAAGAGTACTTC.

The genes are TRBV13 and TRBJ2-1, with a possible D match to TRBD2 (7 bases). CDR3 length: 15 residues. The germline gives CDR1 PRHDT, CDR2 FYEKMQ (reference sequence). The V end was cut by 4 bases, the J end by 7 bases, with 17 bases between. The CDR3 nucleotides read TGTGCCAGCAGCTACCAAGGGGGAGGGCCGAATGAGCAGTTCTTC. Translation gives CASSYQGGGPNEQFF.

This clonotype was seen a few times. DNA of the CDR3: TGCGCCAGTTACCCGGGACAGGGTTACTATGGCTACACCTTC. Protein product: CASYPGQGYYGYTF. V and J are TRBV10-2 and TRBJ1-2; 9 bases are a match to TRBD1. Trimming cost V 9 bases and J 3 bases; bases outside gene matches: 8. This CDR3 comprises 14 residues. CDR1 and CDR2 from the germline V gene are WSHSY and SAAADI.

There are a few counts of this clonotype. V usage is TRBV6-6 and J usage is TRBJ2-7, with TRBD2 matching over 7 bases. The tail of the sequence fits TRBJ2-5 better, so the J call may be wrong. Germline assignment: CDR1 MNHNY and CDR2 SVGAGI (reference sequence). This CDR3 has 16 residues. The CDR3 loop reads CASSYSESGKRETQYF. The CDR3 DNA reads TGTGCCAGCAGTTACTCTGAGAGCGGGAAAAGGGAGACCCAGTACTTC.

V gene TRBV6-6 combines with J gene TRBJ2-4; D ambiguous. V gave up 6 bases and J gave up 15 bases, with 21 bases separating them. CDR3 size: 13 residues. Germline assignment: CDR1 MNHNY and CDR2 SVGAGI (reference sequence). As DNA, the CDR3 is TGTGCCAGCAGCCGCCCACAGCAGTTAATAGGGTACTTC. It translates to CASSRPQQLIGYF.

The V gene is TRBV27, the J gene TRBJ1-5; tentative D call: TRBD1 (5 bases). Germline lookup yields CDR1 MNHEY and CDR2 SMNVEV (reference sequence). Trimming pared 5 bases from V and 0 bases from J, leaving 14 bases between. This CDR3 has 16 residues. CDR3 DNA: TGTGCCAGCAGTGCAACCTCAGGGAATAGCAATCAGCCCCAGCATTTT. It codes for CASSATSGNSNQPQHF.

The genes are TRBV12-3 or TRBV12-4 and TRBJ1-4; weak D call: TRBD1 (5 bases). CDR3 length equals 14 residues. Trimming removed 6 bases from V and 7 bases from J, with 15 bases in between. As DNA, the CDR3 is TGTGCCAGCAGCCCCGAATGGGGACGTGAAAAACTGTTTTTT. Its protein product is CASSPEWGREKLFF.

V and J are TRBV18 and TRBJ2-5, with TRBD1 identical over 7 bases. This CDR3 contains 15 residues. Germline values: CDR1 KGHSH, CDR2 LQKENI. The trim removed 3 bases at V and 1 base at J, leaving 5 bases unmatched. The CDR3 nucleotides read TGTGCCAGCTCACCCACACAGGGGACCCAAGAGACCCAGTACTTC. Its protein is CASSPTQGTQETQYF.

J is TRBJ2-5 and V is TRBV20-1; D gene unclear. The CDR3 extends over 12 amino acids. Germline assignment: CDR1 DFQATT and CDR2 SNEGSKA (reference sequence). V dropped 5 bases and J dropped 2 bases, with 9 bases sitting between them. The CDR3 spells CSAPEAQETQYF. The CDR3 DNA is TGCAGTGCTCCTGAGGCGCAAGAGACCCAGTACTTC.

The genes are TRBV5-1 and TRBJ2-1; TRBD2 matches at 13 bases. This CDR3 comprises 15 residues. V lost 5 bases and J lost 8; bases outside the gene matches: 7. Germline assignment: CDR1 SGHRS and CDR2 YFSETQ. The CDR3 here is CASRQLAGGSDEQFF. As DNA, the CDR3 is TGCGCCAGCAGGCAACTAGCGGGAGGGTCAGATGAGCAGTTCTTC.

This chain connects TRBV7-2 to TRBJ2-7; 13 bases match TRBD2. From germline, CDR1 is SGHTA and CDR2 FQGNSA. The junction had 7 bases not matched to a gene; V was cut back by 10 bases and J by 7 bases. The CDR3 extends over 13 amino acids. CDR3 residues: CATRGLAGDEQYF. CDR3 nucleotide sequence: TGTGCCACCAGAGGACTAGCGGGAGATGAGCAGTACTTC.

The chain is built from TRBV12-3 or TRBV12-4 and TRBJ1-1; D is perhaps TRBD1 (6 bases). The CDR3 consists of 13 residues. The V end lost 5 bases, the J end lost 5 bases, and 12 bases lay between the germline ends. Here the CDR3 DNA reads TGTGCCAGCAGTCGAGGACAGTGGACTGAAGCTTTCTTT. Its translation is CASSRGQWTEAFF.

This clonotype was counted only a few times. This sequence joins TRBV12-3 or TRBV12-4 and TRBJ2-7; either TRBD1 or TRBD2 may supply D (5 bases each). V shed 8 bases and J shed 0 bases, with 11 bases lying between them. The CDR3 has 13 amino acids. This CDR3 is CASVGDHSYEQYF. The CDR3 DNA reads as TGTGCCAGCGTGGGGGACCACTCCTACGAGCAGTACTTC.

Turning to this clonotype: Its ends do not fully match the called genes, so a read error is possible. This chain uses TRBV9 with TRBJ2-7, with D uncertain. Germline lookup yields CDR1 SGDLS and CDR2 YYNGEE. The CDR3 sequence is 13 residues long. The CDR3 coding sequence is TGTGCCAGCATCGCGAAGCAATCCTACGAGCAGTGCTTC. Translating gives CASIAKQSYEQCF.

CDR3 sequence: CASGQEGGTEAFF. The CDR3 DNA sequence: TGTGCCAGCGGACAAGAGGGGGGCACTGAAGCTTTCTTT. This sequence joins TRBV12-3 or TRBV12-4 and TRBJ1-1, with D possibly being TRBD1 (6 bases). The V gene lost 8 bases and the J gene lost 4 bases, with 14 bases spanning the gap. The CDR3 runs 13 residues.

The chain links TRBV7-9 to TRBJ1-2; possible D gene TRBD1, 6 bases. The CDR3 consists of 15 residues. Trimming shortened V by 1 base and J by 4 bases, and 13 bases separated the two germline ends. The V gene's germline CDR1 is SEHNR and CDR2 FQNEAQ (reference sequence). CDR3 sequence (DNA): TGTGCCAGCAGCTTAGGAGGGGGAGGACTCTATGGCTACACCTTC. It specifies CASSLGGGGLYGYTF.

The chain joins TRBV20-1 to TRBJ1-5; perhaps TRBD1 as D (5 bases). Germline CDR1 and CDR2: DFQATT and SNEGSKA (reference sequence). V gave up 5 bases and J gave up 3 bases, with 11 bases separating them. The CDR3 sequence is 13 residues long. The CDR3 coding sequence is TGCAGTGCTGCGCAGGGAACCAATCAGCCCCAGCATTTT. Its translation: CSAAQGTNQPQHF.

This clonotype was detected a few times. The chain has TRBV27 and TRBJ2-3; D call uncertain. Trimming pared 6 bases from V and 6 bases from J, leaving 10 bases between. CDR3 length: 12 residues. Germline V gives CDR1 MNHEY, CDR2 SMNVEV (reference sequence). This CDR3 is CASRPLGDTQYF. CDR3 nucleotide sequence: TGTGCCAGCAGACCCTTGGGTGATACGCAGTATTTT.